This section outlines one T cell receptor beta chain sequence together with its context. Its antigen is as yet unknown. The V end was cut by 4 bases, the J end by 7 bases, with 10 bases between. Germline V lookup: CDR1 SGHAT, CDR2 FQNNGV. This CDR3 has 13 amino acids. Each CDR3 protein gets one entry after TCRdb re-called the 5' RACE reads with MiXCR. The sample records 160,000 or so distinct CDR3 sequences, approximately 9.9% being singletons. This sample stems from a study of CD8 T cells in ankylosing spondylitis. Regarding the study as a whole: A TCR beta motif of eight or nine highly homologous variants seemed to mark ankylosing spondylitis blood.

The TCR comes from a female donor with ankylosing spondylitis or in good health (not recorded which). V is TRBV11-2 and J is TRBJ1-4; D is undetermined. Sequences were obtained from blood, either unsorted or a sorted T cell fraction (not recorded which). The CDR3 reads CASSWEGSEKLFF. CDR3 nucleotide sequence: TGTGCCAGCAGCTGGGAAGGGAGTGAAAAACTGTTTTTT.